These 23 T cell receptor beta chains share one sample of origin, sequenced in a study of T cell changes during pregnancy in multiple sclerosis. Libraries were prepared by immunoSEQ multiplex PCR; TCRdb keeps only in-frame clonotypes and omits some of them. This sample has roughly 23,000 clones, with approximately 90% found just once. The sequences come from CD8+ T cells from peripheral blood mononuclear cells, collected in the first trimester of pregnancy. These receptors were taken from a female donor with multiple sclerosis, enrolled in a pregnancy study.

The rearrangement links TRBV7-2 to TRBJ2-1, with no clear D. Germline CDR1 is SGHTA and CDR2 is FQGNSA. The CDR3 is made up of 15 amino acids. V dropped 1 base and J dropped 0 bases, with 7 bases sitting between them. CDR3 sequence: CASSLGSSSYNEQFF. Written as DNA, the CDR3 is TGTGCCAGCAGCTTAGGTTCTAGCTCCTACAATGAGCAGTTCTTC. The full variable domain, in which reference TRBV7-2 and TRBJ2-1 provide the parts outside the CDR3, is GAGVSQSPSNKVTEKGKDVELRCDPISGHTALYWYRQSLGQGLEFLIYFQGNSAPDKSGLPSDRFSAERTGGSVSTLTIQRTQQEDSAVYLCASSLGSSSYNEQFFGPGTRLTVL.

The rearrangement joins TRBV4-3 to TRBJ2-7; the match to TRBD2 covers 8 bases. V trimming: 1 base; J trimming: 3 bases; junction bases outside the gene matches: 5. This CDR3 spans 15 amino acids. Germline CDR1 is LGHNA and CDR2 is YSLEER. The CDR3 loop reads CASSQAPGLDYEQYF. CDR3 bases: TGCGCCAGCAGCCAAGCACCGGGACTAGACTACGAGCAGTACTTC.

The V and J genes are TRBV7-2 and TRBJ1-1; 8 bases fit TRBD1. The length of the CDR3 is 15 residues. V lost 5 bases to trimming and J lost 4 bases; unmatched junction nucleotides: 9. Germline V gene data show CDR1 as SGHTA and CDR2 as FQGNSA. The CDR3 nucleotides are TGTGCCAGCAGCCCGGGGACAGGAAGAGGCACTGAAGCTTTCTTT. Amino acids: CASSPGTGRGTEAFF.

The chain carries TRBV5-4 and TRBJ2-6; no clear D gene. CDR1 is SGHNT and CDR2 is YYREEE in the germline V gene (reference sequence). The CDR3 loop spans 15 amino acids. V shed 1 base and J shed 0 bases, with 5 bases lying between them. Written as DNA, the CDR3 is TGTGCCAGCAGCTTGCACACCTCTGGGGCCAACGTCCTGACTTTC. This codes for CASSLHTSGANVLTF.

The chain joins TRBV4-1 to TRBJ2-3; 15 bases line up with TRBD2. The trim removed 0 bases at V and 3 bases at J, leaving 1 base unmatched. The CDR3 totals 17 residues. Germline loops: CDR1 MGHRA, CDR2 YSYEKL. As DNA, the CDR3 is TGCGCCAGCAGCCAAGAGGGGACTAGCGGGAGGACAGATACGCAGTATTTT. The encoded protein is CASSQEGTSGRTDTQYF.

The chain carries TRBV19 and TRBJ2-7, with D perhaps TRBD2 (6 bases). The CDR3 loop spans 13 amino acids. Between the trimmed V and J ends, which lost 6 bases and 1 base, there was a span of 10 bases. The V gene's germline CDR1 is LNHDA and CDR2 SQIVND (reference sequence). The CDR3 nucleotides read TGTGCCAGTAGCCCGGGACTTTCCTACGAGCAGTACTTC. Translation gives CASSPGLSYEQYF.

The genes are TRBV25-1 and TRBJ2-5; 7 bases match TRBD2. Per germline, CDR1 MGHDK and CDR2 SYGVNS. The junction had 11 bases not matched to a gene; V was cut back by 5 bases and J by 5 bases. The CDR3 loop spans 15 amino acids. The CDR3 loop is CASSSLAEGGETQYF. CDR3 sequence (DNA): TGTGCCAGCAGTTCCCTAGCGGAGGGAGGGGAGACCCAGTACTTC.

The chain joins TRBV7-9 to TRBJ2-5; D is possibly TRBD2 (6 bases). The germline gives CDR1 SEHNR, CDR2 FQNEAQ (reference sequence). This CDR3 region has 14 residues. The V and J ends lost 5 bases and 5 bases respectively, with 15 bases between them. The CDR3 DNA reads TGTGCCAGCAGCCCCGGGCGGGGTCTGGAGACCCAGTACTTC. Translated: CASSPGRGLETQYF.

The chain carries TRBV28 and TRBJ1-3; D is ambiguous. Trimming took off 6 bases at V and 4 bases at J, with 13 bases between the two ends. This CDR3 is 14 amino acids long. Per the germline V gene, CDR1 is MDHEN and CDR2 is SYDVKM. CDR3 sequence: CASRRGGSGNTIYF. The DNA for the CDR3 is TGTGCCAGCAGACGAGGAGGTTCCGGAAACACCATATATTTT.

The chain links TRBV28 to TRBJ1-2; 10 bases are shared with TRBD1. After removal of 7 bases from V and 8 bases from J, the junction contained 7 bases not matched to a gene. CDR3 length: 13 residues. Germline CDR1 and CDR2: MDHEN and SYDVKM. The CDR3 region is CASIAGTGDGYTF. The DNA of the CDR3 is TGTGCCAGCATCGCCGGGACAGGGGACGGCTACACCTTC.

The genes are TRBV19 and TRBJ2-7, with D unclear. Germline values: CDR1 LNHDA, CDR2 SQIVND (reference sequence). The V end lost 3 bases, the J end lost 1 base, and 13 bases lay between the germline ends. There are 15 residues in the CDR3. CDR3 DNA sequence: TGTGCCAGTAGTATGAGGCCAGATGGGTCCTACGAGCAGTACTTC. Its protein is CASSMRPDGSYEQYF.

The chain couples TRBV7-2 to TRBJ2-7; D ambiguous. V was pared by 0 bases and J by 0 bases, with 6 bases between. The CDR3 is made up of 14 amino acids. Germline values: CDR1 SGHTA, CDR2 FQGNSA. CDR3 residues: CASSLATSSYEQYF. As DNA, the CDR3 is TGTGCCAGCAGCTTAGCTACCAGCTCCTACGAGCAGTACTTC.

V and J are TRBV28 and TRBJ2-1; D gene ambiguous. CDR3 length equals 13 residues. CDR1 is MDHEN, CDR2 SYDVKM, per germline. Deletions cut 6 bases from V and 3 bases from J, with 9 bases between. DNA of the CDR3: TGTGCCAGCAGCCGGGTGGACTACAATGAGCAGTTCTTC. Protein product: CASSRVDYNEQFF.

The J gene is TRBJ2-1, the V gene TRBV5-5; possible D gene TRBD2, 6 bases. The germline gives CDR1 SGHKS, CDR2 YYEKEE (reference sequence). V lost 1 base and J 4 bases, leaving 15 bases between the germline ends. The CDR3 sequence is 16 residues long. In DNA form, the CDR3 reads TGTGCCAGCAGCTTGCGGGGGACGGTGCTTTACAATGAGCAGTTCTTC. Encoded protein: CASSLRGTVLYNEQFF.

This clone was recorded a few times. The CDR3 DNA reads TGCAGCGTGATCGGACAGGGGCCCACTGAAGCTTTCTTT. This encodes CSVIGQGPTEAFF. The rearrangement uses TRBV29-1 and TRBJ1-1, with TRBD1 matching over 9 bases. This CDR3 contains 13 residues. Trimming at V came to 6 bases and at J to 4 bases, leaving 6 bases not matched to a gene. Germline lookup yields CDR1 SQVTM and CDR2 ANQGSEA.

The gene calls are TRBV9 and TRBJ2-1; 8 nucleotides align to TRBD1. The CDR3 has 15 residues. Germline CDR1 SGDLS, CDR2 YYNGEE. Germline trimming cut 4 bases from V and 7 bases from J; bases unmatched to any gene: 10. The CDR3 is CASSPHDRGENEQFF. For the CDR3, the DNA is TGTGCCAGCAGCCCCCATGACAGGGGAGAAAATGAGCAGTTCTTC.

As DNA, the CDR3 is TGTGCCAGCAGCTCCCTGGGAGCGGGGGCCCTGGGCGAGCAGTACTTC. It encodes CASSSLGAGALGEQYF. The chain joins TRBV7-6 to TRBJ2-7, with 8 bases matching TRBD2. This CDR3 region has 16 residues. V trimming: 4 bases; J trimming: 6 bases; junction bases outside the gene matches: 14. Germline V gene lookup returns CDR1 SGHVS and CDR2 FNYEAQ.

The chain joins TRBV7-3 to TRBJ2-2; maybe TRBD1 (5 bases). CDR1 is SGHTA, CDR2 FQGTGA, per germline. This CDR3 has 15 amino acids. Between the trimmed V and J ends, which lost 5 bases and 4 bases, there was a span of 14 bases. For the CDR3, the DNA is TGTGCCAGCAGCCCAACAGACAGAGGCACCGGGGAGCTGTTTTTT. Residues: CASSPTDRGTGELFF.

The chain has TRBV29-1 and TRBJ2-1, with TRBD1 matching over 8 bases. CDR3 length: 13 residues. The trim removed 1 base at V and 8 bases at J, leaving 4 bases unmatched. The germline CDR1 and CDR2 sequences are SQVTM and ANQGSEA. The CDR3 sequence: CSVEGTGFYEQFF. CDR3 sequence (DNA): TGCAGCGTTGAAGGGACAGGGTTCTATGAGCAGTTCTTC.

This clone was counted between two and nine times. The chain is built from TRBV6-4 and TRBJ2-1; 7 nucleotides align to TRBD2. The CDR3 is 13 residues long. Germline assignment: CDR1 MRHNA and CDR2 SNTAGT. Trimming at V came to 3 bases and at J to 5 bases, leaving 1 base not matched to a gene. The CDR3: CASSERENNEQFF. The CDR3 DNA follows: TGTGCCAGCAGTGAGCGGGAGAACAATGAGCAGTTCTTC.

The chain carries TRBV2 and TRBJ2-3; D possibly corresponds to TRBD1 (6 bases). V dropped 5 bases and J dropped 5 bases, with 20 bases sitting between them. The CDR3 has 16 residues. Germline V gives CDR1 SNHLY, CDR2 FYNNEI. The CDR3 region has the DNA TGTGCCAGCAGTTACGCCGTATACAGGGAGTTAGATACGCAGTATTTT. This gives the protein CASSYAVYRELDTQYF.

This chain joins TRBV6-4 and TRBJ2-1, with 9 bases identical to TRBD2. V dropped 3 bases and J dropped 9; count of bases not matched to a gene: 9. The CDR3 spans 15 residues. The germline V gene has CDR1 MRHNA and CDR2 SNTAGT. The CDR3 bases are TGTGCCAGCAGTGATGGGGGACTAGCCGGAGGTGAGCAGTTCTTC. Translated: CASSDGGLAGGEQFF.

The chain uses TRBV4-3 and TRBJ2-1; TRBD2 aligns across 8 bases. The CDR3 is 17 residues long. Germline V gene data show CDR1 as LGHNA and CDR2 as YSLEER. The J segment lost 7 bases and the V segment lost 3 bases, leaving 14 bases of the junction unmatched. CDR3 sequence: CASSQDVPSGSRNEQFF. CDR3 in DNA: TGCGCCAGCAGCCAGGATGTGCCCAGCGGGAGTCGTAATGAGCAGTTCTTC.